The source of this T cell receptor beta chain is a study of T cell responses to AZD1222 COVID-19 vaccine. Trimming pared 4 bases from V and 0 bases from J, leaving 3 bases between. CDR1 and CDR2 from the germline V gene are MDHEN and SYDVKM. The CDR3 is made up of 12 amino acids. Produced via immunoSEQ multiplex PCR; TCRdb's table is partial and in-frame only. This sample has 90,000 to 150,000 clones; 75% to 95% occur once, and the top ten carry just over 4%. Study observations and caveats: Only 5 or 6 AZD1222 recipients tested seropositive at baseline. There were mostly white British donors and more females than males, and clonal diversity was possibly underestimated.

About this clone itself: Its antigen is unidentified.

The V call is TRBV28, the J call TRBJ1-1; D is unresolved. Material: peripheral blood, obtained 28 days after the second dose of the MenACWY control vaccine. The receptor was derived from an adult who received the MenACWY meningococcal vaccine as a control. For the CDR3, the DNA is TGTGCCAGCAGTTGGCTGAACACTGAAGCTTTCTTT. Translated, it gives CASSWLNTEAFF.